The 21 T cell receptor beta chains presented below share a single source sample, sequenced in a study of CD8 T cells in ankylosing spondylitis. TCRdb reprocessed the 5' RACE reads via MiXCR and lists one record per CDR3 protein. The sample shows 200,000 to 250,000 distinct CDR3 sequences, roughly 32% of them seen only once. The specimen sequenced was blood, either unsorted or a sorted T cell fraction (not recorded which). The receptors shown here come from a male donor with ankylosing spondylitis or in good health (not recorded which).

This clonotype was recorded a few times. The gene calls are TRBV30 and TRBJ1-1; TRBD1 is a possible D gene (5 bases). CDR3 size: 13 residues. The V end lost 0 bases, the J end lost 4 bases, and 9 bases lay between the germline ends. The germline gives CDR1 GTSNPN, CDR2 SVGIG (reference sequence). The CDR3 DNA sequence: TGTGCCTGGAGTGTTAGGGGAGGCACTGAAGCTTTCTTT. Protein product: CAWSVRGGTEAFF. The variable domain in full, with the rest retrieved from reference TRBV30 and TRBJ1-1, is SQTIHQWPATLVQPVGSPLSLECTVEGTSNPNLYWYRQAAGRGLQLLFYSVGIGQISSEVPQNLSASRPQDRQFILSSKKLLLSDSGFYLCAWSVRGGTEAFFGQGTRLTVV.

This clonotype was picked up a small number of times. V gene TRBV10-3 combines with J gene TRBJ2-1; either TRBD1 or TRBD2 may supply D (6 bases each). V was cut by 6 bases and J by 5 bases, with 14 bases left in between. The CDR3 is 14 residues long. Germline V gene lookup returns CDR1 ENHRY and CDR2 SYGVKD. For the CDR3, the DNA is TGTGCCATCAGCGAGGGGGGCCTGAACAATGAGCAGTTCTTC. Translating it yields CAISEGGLNNEQFF.

The table lists this clonotype with a few counts. J is TRBJ2-5 and V is TRBV10-3; tentative D call: TRBD2 (5 bases). V shed 0 bases and J shed 4 bases, with 9 bases lying between them. The CDR3 is made up of 14 amino acids. CDR1 ENHRY and CDR2 SYGVKD come from the germline V gene. CDR3 sequence (DNA): TGTGCCATCAGTGAGTCATCCGCGGGAGAGACCCAGTACTTC. Amino acid sequence: CAISESSAGETQYF.

The rearrangement joins TRBV12-3 or TRBV12-4 to TRBJ2-2; TRBD1 agrees at 9 bases. Trimming removed 5 bases from V and 7 bases from J; junction bases left unmatched: 11. This CDR3 spans 16 amino acids. CDR3 region: CASSPNRGQSGGELFF. The CDR3 DNA is TGTGCCAGCAGTCCGAACAGGGGGCAGAGTGGCGGGGAGCTGTTTTTT.

This clonotype has just one count. The V call is TRBV10-2, the J call TRBJ2-1, with TRBD2 identical over 12 bases. The CDR3 has 16 amino acids. J was trimmed by 9 bases and V by 3 bases; bases with no gene match: 9. Germline V gives CDR1 WSHSY, CDR2 SAAADI. The CDR3 DNA reads as TGCGCCAGCAGTGAATCTCCTAGCGGGGGGGCCACTGAGCAGTTCTTC. Protein product: CASSESPSGGATEQFF.

This clonotype was observed a handful of times. This rearrangement joins TRBV15 to TRBJ1-1; D is undetermined. This CDR3 comprises 13 residues. CDR1 and CDR2 from the germline V gene are LNHNV and YYDKDF (reference sequence). V lost 1 base and J lost 2, with 5 bases in between. This CDR3 is CATSRGYNTEAFF. The CDR3 DNA sequence: TGTGCCACCAGCAGAGGATACAACACTGAAGCTTTCTTT. Using reference TRBV15 and TRBJ1-1 for the parts outside the CDR3, the full variable domain is DAMVIQNPRYQVTQFGKPVTLSCSQTLNHNVMYWYQQKSSQAPKLLFHYYDKDFNNEADTPDNFQSRRPNTSFCFLDIRSPGLGDTAMYLCATSRGYNTEAFFGQGTRLTVV.

J is TRBJ2-5 and V is TRBV20-1; 11 positions match TRBD2. J gave up 3 bases and V 5 bases, and 8 bases lay outside the gene matches. The CDR3 is made up of 15 amino acids. The germline V gene has CDR1 DFQATT and CDR2 SNEGSKA (reference sequence). The CDR3 nucleotides read TGCAGTGCTTTCACCGGGACTAGCGGCAAAGAGACCCAGTACTTC. Protein sequence: CSAFTGTSGKETQYF.

This clonotype appeared a few times. DNA for the CDR3: TGCAGCGTTGAAGATCCGGCCCGAACTGACGAGCAGTACTTC. Encoded protein: CSVEDPARTDEQYF. This chain joins TRBV29-1 and TRBJ2-7; D gene ambiguous. The CDR3 runs to 14 residues. With 0 bases removed from V and 5 bases from J, the gap between germline ends came to 14 bases. CDR1 is SQVTM, CDR2 ANQGSEA, per germline.

This clonotype was seen only a few times. V gene TRBV5-1 combines with J gene TRBJ1-2; tentative D call: TRBD1 (5 bases). Germline V gene lookup returns CDR1 SGHRS and CDR2 YFSETQ. The CDR3 extends over 13 amino acids. Trimming took off 0 bases at V and 6 bases at J, with 9 bases between the two ends. In nucleotides, the CDR3 is TGCGCCAGCAGCTTGGAAGGGGTCCATGGCTACACCTTC. Residues: CASSLEGVHGYTF.

This clonotype was counted only a few times. V usage is TRBV9 and J usage is TRBJ2-3; possible D gene TRBD1, 6 bases. This CDR3 spans 13 amino acids. V was pared by 2 bases and J by 3 bases, with 7 bases between. Germline CDR1 and CDR2: SGDLS and YYNGEE. CDR3: CASSVQGTDTQYF. DNA of the CDR3: TGTGCCAGCAGCGTCCAGGGGACAGATACGCAGTATTTT.

The chain carries TRBV7-9 and TRBJ2-1; D is perhaps TRBD2 (5 bases). V lost 10 bases to trimming and J lost 12 bases, with 10 bases between them. Per germline, CDR1 SEHNR and CDR2 FQNEAQ (reference sequence). The CDR3 totals 9 residues. The CDR3 nucleotides are TGTGCCAACAGTGAGGGGCAGTTCTTC. As protein: CANSEGQFF.

This clonotype was counted a few times. The V and J genes are TRBV27 and TRBJ2-5; possibly TRBD2 for D (6 bases). Trimming took 2 bases from V and 5 from J, leaving 12 bases between them. Germline V gene sequence: CDR1 MNHEY, CDR2 SMNVEV (reference sequence). The CDR3 is made up of 14 amino acids. CDR3 nucleotides: TGTGCCAGCAGTTTAGCACAGGAGGGGGAGACCCAGTACTTC. Residues: CASSLAQEGETQYF.

Only a few counts were recorded for this clonotype. V is TRBV20-1 and J is TRBJ1-5; a possible D gene is TRBD1 (6 bases). V was trimmed by 4 bases and J by 5 bases, leaving 18 bases between them. The CDR3 spans 15 residues. CDR1 is DFQATT and CDR2 is SNEGSKA in the germline V gene (reference sequence). For the CDR3, the DNA is TGCAGTGCTACCCCATCGGGGGCAGGTCATCAGCCCCAGCATTTT. As protein: CSATPSGAGHQPQHF.

The chain uses TRBV21-1 and TRBJ1-4; the tabulated D call, TRBD1, remains unverified against the DNA. TRBV21-1 is a documented pseudogene. This CDR3 has 15 residues. CDR3 coding DNA: TGTGCCAGCAGCAAAGAGGACAGGGGGCGGGAAAAACTGTTTTTT. Encoded protein: CASSKEDRGREKLFF.

This clonotype was picked up a small number of times. The genes are TRBV20-1 and TRBJ2-6, with no clear D. The CDR3 length is 14 residues. Trimming removed 0 bases from V and 3 bases from J, with 6 bases in between. The germline V gene encodes CDR1 DFQATT and CDR2 SNEGSKA (reference sequence). The CDR3 DNA sequence: TGCAGTGCTAGAGACCCTCGTGGGGCCAACGTCCTGACTTTC. Protein product: CSARDPRGANVLTF.

The chain has TRBV28 and TRBJ2-5, with TRBD2 matching over 9 bases. The CDR3 spans 15 residues. After removal of 3 bases from V and 7 bases from J, the junction contained 9 bases not matched to a gene. Per the germline V gene, CDR1 is MDHEN and CDR2 is SYDVKM. The CDR3 sequence: CASSFLAGGRGTQYF. The CDR3 DNA follows: TGTGCCAGCAGTTTTTTGGCGGGGGGGCGCGGGACCCAGTACTTC.

The chain joins TRBV29-1 to TRBJ1-2; TRBD1 is a possible D gene (5 bases). Germline V gene data show CDR1 as SQVTM and CDR2 as ANQGSEA. V dropped 7 bases and J dropped 8 bases, with 14 bases sitting between them. This CDR3 region has 11 residues. The CDR3 is CSGDSAIGYTF. The CDR3 nucleotides read TGCAGCGGGGACTCCGCTATAGGCTACACCTTC.

A few counts support this clonotype. The chain uses TRBV6-1 and TRBJ2-2; 8 nucleotides line up with TRBD1. V shed 9 bases and J 4 bases; nucleotides not matched to a gene: 7. The CDR3 is made up of 14 amino acids. The germline V gene has CDR1 MNHNS and CDR2 SASEGT. The CDR3 region is CASQDREVTGELFF. DNA for the CDR3: TGTGCCAGTCAGGACAGGGAAGTCACCGGGGAGCTGTTTTTT.

This clonotype was recorded a few times. This chain uses TRBV5-6 with TRBJ1-5; the D gene is possibly TRBD1 (6 bases). The CDR3 runs to 16 residues. Germline V gives CDR1 SGHDT, CDR2 YYEEEE. Deletions cut 3 bases from V and 0 bases from J, with 13 bases between. The CDR3 DNA is TGTGCCAGCAGCTGGGGGGTCAGGGGTAGCAATCAGCCCCAGCATTTT. It yields the protein CASSWGVRGSNQPQHF.

This sequence joins TRBV2 and TRBJ2-7; D remains unclear. The germline V gene encodes CDR1 SNHLY and CDR2 FYNNEI. This CDR3 has 10 amino acids. Between the trimmed V and J ends, which lost 4 bases and 8 bases, there was a span of 6 bases. This CDR3 reads CASSGIQQYF. The CDR3 DNA reads TGTGCCAGCAGTGGTATCCAGCAGTACTTC. Full variable domain (outside the CDR3, taken from reference TRBV2 and TRBJ2-7): EPEVTQTPSHQVTQMGQEVILRCVPISNHLYFYWYRQILGQKVEFLVSFYNNEISEKSEIFDDQFSVERPDGSNFTLKIRSTKLEDSAMYFCASSGIQQYFGPGTRLTVT.

The rearrangement links TRBV24-1 to TRBJ2-1; D is unresolved. The CDR3 has 13 amino acids. Trimming removed 1 base at V and 5 bases at J, with 5 bases between. Germline V gene lookup returns CDR1 KGHDR and CDR2 SFDVKD. The DNA for the CDR3 is TGTGCCACCAGTGATTTTGTAGACAATGAGCAGTTCTTC. Protein: CATSDFVDNEQFF.